Listed below are T cell receptor beta chains from one sample, sequenced in a study of T cells in Graves' hyperthyroidism and ophthalmopathy. TCRdb re-derived calls from the multiplex PCR reads in MiXCR, one entry per CDR3 protein. This table holds around 720,000 distinct CDR3 sequences, approximately 40% found once. The sequenced sample consisted of blood. Receptor source: a middle-aged woman with Graves' hyperthyroidism. Each CDR3 is given with its conserved first and last residue. Fields, in order: V gene, clone size, CDR3 protein. Size is omitted from some rows. Given values are once, few, many or a class for expanded clones.

TRBV15 many CATSRDLTDRGFHGYTF
TRBV11-1 - CAWAPTGNGYTF
TRBV13 - CASSLTNGGFNYGYTF
TRBV10-3 many CAISEGTSRGYTF
TRBV20-1 - CSARYLAGLDDEQFF
TRBV7-9 many CATTLFVGTPTFAYGYTF
TRBV2 - CASNRGQGAYQPQHF
TRBV5-8 few CASSLAASTTDSYGYTF
TRBV7-8 - CASSFQANTGDLFF
TRBV7-2 - CASGQGQGYGYTF
TRBV29-1 - CSGLAGTGNTIYF